These T cell receptor beta chains were read from a single sample in a study of blood T cell repertoires in COVID-19. Using immunoSEQ multiplex PCR, the repertoire was profiled, and TCRdb retains in-frame clones only, with some absent. The sample lists about 360,000 clones, around 87% occurring once. Material: peripheral blood. The receptor source for this set is a human donor in a cohort sampled during active COVID-19. CDR3s include the opening cysteine and the closing phenylalanine or tryptophan. The D gene is left open where the match is weak. Clone size is shown for a subset of rows, as once, few, many or a class of expanded clone.

v_gene: TRBV14; d_gene: .; abundance: .; j_gene: TRBJ2-7; CDR3aa: CASSQTTREQYF; CDR3nt: TGTGCCAGCAGCCAAACGACTCGGGAGCAGTACTTC
v_gene: TRBV5-1; d_gene: .; abundance: .; j_gene: TRBJ1-1; CDR3aa: CASSPIQASNTEAFF; CDR3nt: TGCGCCAGCAGCCCAATCCAGGCCTCGAACACTGAAGCTTTCTTT
v_gene: TRBV2; d_gene: .; abundance: .; j_gene: TRBJ2-7; CDR3aa: CASSEGEHSEQYF; CDR3nt: TGTGCCAGCAGTGAAGGGGAGCATTCGGAGCAGTACTTC
v_gene: TRBV30; d_gene: TRBD2; abundance: .; j_gene: TRBJ2-3; CDR3aa: CAWSQGLAGNADTQYF; CDR3nt: TGTGCCTGGAGTCAGGGACTAGCGGGAAACGCAGATACGCAGTATTTT
v_gene: TRBV6-5; d_gene: .; abundance: once; j_gene: TRBJ2-5; CDR3aa: CASRDFTRETQYF; CDR3nt: TGTGCCAGCAGGGACTTCACTAGGGAGACCCAGTACTTC
v_gene: TRBV11-2; d_gene: TRBD1; abundance: .; j_gene: TRBJ1-4; CDR3aa: CASSLEGQGAANEKLFF; CDR3nt: TGTGCCAGCAGCTTAGAGGGACAGGGGGCAGCTAATGAAAAACTGTTTTTT
v_gene: TRBV27; d_gene: TRBD1; abundance: .; j_gene: TRBJ1-2; CDR3aa: CASSRNRGRGYTF; CDR3nt: TGTGCCAGCAGTCGAAACAGGGGGCGAGGCTACACCTTC
v_gene: TRBV30; d_gene: TRBD2; abundance: .; j_gene: TRBJ2-4; CDR3aa: CAWSPRLAGGLGTIQYF; CDR3nt: TGTGCCTGGAGTCCCCGACTAGCGGGAGGGCTCGGGACCATTCAGTACTTC
v_gene: TRBV5-1; d_gene: .; abundance: .; j_gene: TRBJ1-1; CDR3aa: CASSFGQGGWGAEAFF; CDR3nt: TGCGCCAGCAGCTTCGGCCAAGGCGGTTGGGGGGCTGAAGCTTTCTTT
v_gene: TRBV5-1; d_gene: TRBD1; abundance: .; j_gene: TRBJ1-2; CDR3aa: CASSLNRGRDYTF; CDR3nt: TGCGCCAGCAGCTTGAACAGGGGGCGCGACTACACCTTC
v_gene: TRBV11-2; d_gene: TRBD2; abundance: .; j_gene: TRBJ2-7; CDR3aa: CASSLVGTTEKYF; CDR3nt: TGTGCCAGCAGCTTAGTCGGGACTACTGAGAAGTACTTC
v_gene: TRBV9; d_gene: .; abundance: .; j_gene: TRBJ2-1; CDR3aa: CASSVVNRIEVDNEQFF; CDR3nt: TGTGCCAGCAGCGTAGTTAATCGAATTGAGGTAGACAATGAGCAGTTCTTC
v_gene: TRBV30; d_gene: .; abundance: .; j_gene: TRBJ2-5; CDR3aa: CAWSGMGGETQYF; CDR3nt: TGTGCCTGGAGCGGGATGGGGGGAGAGACCCAGTACTTC
v_gene: TRBV7-8; d_gene: .; abundance: once; j_gene: TRBJ1-1; CDR3aa: CASTDRRVHTEAFF; CDR3nt: TGTGCCAGCACCGACCGGCGGGTGCACACTGAAGCTTTCTTT
v_gene: TRBV21-1; d_gene: .; abundance: .; j_gene: TRBJ1-5; CDR3aa: CASSKQVGGRQFINQPQHF; CDR3nt: TGTGCCAGCAGCAAACAAGTGGGTGGACGACAGTTTATCAATCAGCCCCAGCATTTT
v_gene: TRBV30; d_gene: .; abundance: .; j_gene: TRBJ1-5; CDR3aa: CAWSVPGWGNQPQHF; CDR3nt: TGTGCCTGGAGCGTACCGGGTTGGGGCAATCAGCCCCAGCATTTT
v_gene: TRBV9; d_gene: TRBD2; abundance: once; j_gene: TRBJ2-3; CDR3aa: CASSVGASGTRTDTQYF; CDR3nt: TGTGCCAGCAGCGTAGGGGCTAGCGGTACCCGTACAGATACGCAGTATTTT
v_gene: TRBV5-4; d_gene: .; abundance: few; j_gene: TRBJ1-6; CDR3aa: CASSIQGGGSPLHF; CDR3nt: TGTGCCAGCAGCATACAGGGCGGAGGATCACCCCTCCACTTT
v_gene: TRBV4-2; d_gene: .; abundance: .; j_gene: TRBJ2-7; CDR3aa: CASMMRGEGPYEQYF; CDR3nt: TGTGCCAGCATGATGAGGGGGGAGGGTCCCTACGAGCAGTACTTC
v_gene: TRBV2; d_gene: TRBD1; abundance: .; j_gene: TRBJ1-3; CDR3aa: CASSPRQGISGNTIYF; CDR3nt: TGTGCCAGCAGCCCCCGACAGGGGATCTCTGGAAACACCATATATTTT
v_gene: TRBV9; d_gene: .; abundance: .; j_gene: TRBJ2-3; CDR3aa: CASSQPRDSSTDTQYF; CDR3nt: TGTGCCAGCAGCCAACCCCGGGACTCTAGCACAGATACGCAGTATTTT
v_gene: TRBV12-3/TRBV12-4; d_gene: .; abundance: few; j_gene: TRBJ1-1; CDR3aa: CASSPGVNTEAFF; CDR3nt: TGTGCCAGCAGTCCCGGGGTTAACACTGAAGCTTTCTTT
v_gene: TRBV10-3; d_gene: TRBD2; abundance: .; j_gene: TRBJ2-3; CDR3aa: CAISGGGSTDTQYF; CDR3nt: TGTGCCATCAGTGGCGGGGGGAGCACAGATACGCAGTATTTT
v_gene: TRBV11-2; d_gene: .; abundance: .; j_gene: TRBJ2-3; CDR3aa: CASSLAGRGGDTQYF; CDR3nt: TGTGCCAGCAGCTTAGCGGGCAGGGGCGGAGATACGCAGTATTTT
v_gene: TRBV2; d_gene: .; abundance: .; j_gene: TRBJ1-4; CDR3aa: CASRSGTTNEKLFF; CDR3nt: TGTGCCAGCAGGTCCGGGACAACTAATGAAAAACTGTTTTTT
v_gene: TRBV18; d_gene: TRBD1; abundance: .; j_gene: TRBJ1-2; CDR3aa: CASSLGQVQDYGYTF; CDR3nt: TGTGCCAGCTCACTAGGACAGGTGCAGGACTATGGCTACACCTTC
v_gene: TRBV21-1; d_gene: .; abundance: .; j_gene: TRBJ2-4; CDR3aa: CASSNGTSETVLSIIAKNIQYF; CDR3nt: TGTGCCAGCAGCAATGGGACTAGCGAGACAGTCTTAAGTATAATAGCCAAAAACATTCAGTACTTC
v_gene: TRBV11-2; d_gene: .; abundance: .; j_gene: TRBJ2-1; CDR3aa: CASSLGISGSSEQFF; CDR3nt: TGTGCCAGCAGCTTAGGAATTAGCGGAAGCTCAGAGCAGTTCTTC
v_gene: TRBV4-1; d_gene: TRBD1; abundance: .; j_gene: TRBJ2-7; CDR3aa: CASSQVAAGGEGSSYEQYF; CDR3nt: TGCGCCAGCAGCCAAGTAGCTGCAGGGGGAGAGGGAAGCTCCTACGAGCAGTACTTC
v_gene: TRBV6-1; d_gene: TRBD1; abundance: .; j_gene: TRBJ1-5; CDR3aa: CASSDVDRVQPQHF; CDR3nt: TGTGCCAGCAGTGACGTTGACAGGGTGCAGCCCCAGCATTTT
v_gene: TRBV11-3; d_gene: .; abundance: few; j_gene: TRBJ2-1; CDR3aa: CASSLVAGANEQFF; CDR3nt: TGTGCCAGCAGCTTAGTGGCGGGGGCAAATGAGCAGTTCTTC
v_gene: TRBV30; d_gene: .; abundance: few; j_gene: TRBJ1-1; CDR3aa: CAWNRDSWTEAFF; CDR3nt: TGTGCCTGGAATCGCGACAGCTGGACTGAAGCTTTCTTT
v_gene: TRBV10-3; d_gene: TRBD2; abundance: .; j_gene: TRBJ2-3; CDR3aa: CAISDAGGGQLVHTQYF; CDR3nt: TGTGCCATCAGTGACGCCGGGGGGGGGCAGTTGGTACATACGCAGTATTTT
v_gene: TRBV18; d_gene: TRBD1; abundance: .; j_gene: TRBJ1-2; CDR3aa: CASSPSGQGRNYGYTF; CDR3nt: TGTGCCAGCTCACCCTCCGGACAGGGGAGGAACTATGGCTACACCTTC
v_gene: TRBV29-1; d_gene: .; abundance: .; j_gene: TRBJ2-2; CDR3aa: CSIGHSNTGELFF; CDR3nt: TGCAGCATAGGACATTCGAACACCGGGGAGCTGTTTTTT
v_gene: TRBV5-1; d_gene: .; abundance: .; j_gene: TRBJ1-6; CDR3aa: CASSSGLAGTDNSPLHF; CDR3nt: TGCGCCAGCAGCTCGGGACTAGCGGGAACCGATAATTCACCCCTCCACTTT
v_gene: TRBV28; d_gene: .; abundance: .; j_gene: TRBJ1-4; CDR3aa: CASSTRGTVNEKLFF; CDR3nt: TGTGCCAGCAGTACGAGGGGGACGGTAAATGAAAAACTGTTTTTT
v_gene: TRBV29-1; d_gene: TRBD1; abundance: .; j_gene: TRBJ1-1; CDR3aa: CSFGQGDTEAFF; CDR3nt: TGCAGCTTTGGACAGGGCGACACTGAAGCTTTCTTT
v_gene: TRBV2; d_gene: .; abundance: .; j_gene: TRBJ1-2; CDR3aa: CASSDPGSPLIYGYTF; CDR3nt: TGTGCCAGCAGCGACCCCGGGTCTCCTCTAATCTATGGCTACACCTTC
v_gene: TRBV5-8; d_gene: .; abundance: once; j_gene: TRBJ2-3; CDR3aa: CASSLRSGDTQYF; CDR3nt: TGTGCCAGCAGTCTTCGATCAGGTGATACGCAGTATTTT
v_gene: TRBV19; d_gene: TRBD1; abundance: .; j_gene: TRBJ1-1; CDR3aa: CASSASGTASYTEAFF; CDR3nt: TGTGCCAGTAGTGCCTCCGGGACAGCAAGCTACACTGAAGCTTTCTTT
v_gene: TRBV29-1; d_gene: TRBD1; abundance: .; j_gene: TRBJ2-7; CDR3aa: CSVDWTGGYEQYF; CDR3nt: TGCAGCGTTGATTGGACAGGGGGCTACGAGCAGTACTTC